These T cell receptor beta chains were read from a single sample in a study of long-term antiretroviral therapy in people with HIV. Produced via immunoSEQ multiplex PCR; TCRdb's table is partial and in-frame only. The table shows tens of thousands of clones, with about nine tenths occurring only once. The sequencing used unsorted PBMCs, collected 0.1 years before starting antiretroviral therapy. The receptors originated from a woman aged 50 to 60 with HIV. Both conserved end residues are part of each CDR3. The D gene is left open where the match is weak. Size values are once, few and many counts, or a class for expanded clones, and some rows have none.

len	v_gene	d_gene	j_gene	abundance	CDR3nt	CDR3aa
15	TRBV5-1	.	TRBJ2-3	.	TGCGCCAGCAGCGGAGCGGGACAGGGCACAGATACGCAGTATTTT	CASSGAGQGTDTQYF
16	TRBV7-3	TRBD1	TRBJ2-2	once	TGTGCCAGCAGCAAGAACACAGGGGTCGGCACCGGGGAGCTGTTTTTT	CASSKNTGVGTGELFF
16	TRBV6-1	TRBD2	TRBJ2-3	.	TGTGCCAGCAGTGAATACTTAGCGGGGGGCCCAGATACGCAGTATTTT	CASSEYLAGGPDTQYF
15	TRBV5-6	.	TRBJ1-5	.	TGTGCCAGCAGCTTGGCCCGGAGGGGGGGTCAGCCCCAGCATTTT	CASSLARRGGQPQHF
13	TRBV2	.	TRBJ1-1	once	TGTGCCAGCACCAGAGTTATGGACACTGAAGCTTTCTTT	CASTRVMDTEAFF
13	TRBV30	.	TRBJ2-3	.	TGTGCCTGGAGTGGGCCCGGGACCGATACGCAGTATTTT	CAWSGPGTDTQYF
18	TRBV4-1	.	TRBJ1-2	few	TGCGCCAGCAGCCAAGTTGATTTTATTGGGGGCGCCTCTTATGGCTACACCTTC	CASSQVDFIGGASYGYTF
16	TRBV6-6	TRBD1	TRBJ1-5	.	TGTGCCAGCCAGCGCTGGGGGACAGGGAGCAATCAGCCCCAGCATTTT	CASQRWGTGSNQPQHF
15	TRBV7-8	TRBD1	TRBJ1-5	.	TGTGCCAGCAGCCCAACAGGGGGTTCGAATCAGCCCCAGCATTTT	CASSPTGGSNQPQHF
16	TRBV19	.	TRBJ1-1	.	TGTGCCAGTAGTATGAGGGCCCGGGACATGAACACTGAAGCTTTCTTT	CASSMRARDMNTEAFF
11	TRBV7-9	.	TRBJ2-7	.	TGTGCCAGCAGCCCTAATTACGAGCAGTACTTC	CASSPNYEQYF
17	TRBV2	TRBD1	TRBJ1-4	.	TGTGCCAGCAGAGTCAGGGGGGCCGGTGCGACTAATGAAAAACTGTTTTTT	CASRVRGAGATNEKLFF
14	TRBV7-6	.	TRBJ1-5	once	TGTGCCAGCAGCTTAGAGAGGGAGAATCAGCCCCAGCATTTT	CASSLERENQPQHF
16	TRBV12-1	.	TRBJ2-7	.	TGTGCCAGCAGCCCGGGACTAGCGGGGGCTCACTACGAGCAGTACTTC	CASSPGLAGAHYEQYF
13	TRBV7-8	.	TRBJ2-5	.	TGTGCCAGCAGCCCCGGAGGGCGAGAGACCCAGTACTTC	CASSPGGRETQYF
16	TRBV6-1	.	TRBJ1-5	.	TGTGCCAGCAGTGCGATAGGAGGCGCCGGCAATCAGCCCCAGCATTTT	CASSAIGGAGNQPQHF
13	TRBV19	.	TRBJ2-7	.	TGTGCCAGTAGTATAAACAGTGATTACGAGCAGTACTTC	CASSINSDYEQYF
16	TRBV9	.	TRBJ1-1	.	TGTGCCAGCAGCGTAGGGGAGGGCTTTTGGAACACTGAAGCTTTCTTT	CASSVGEGFWNTEAFF
14	TRBV6-6	TRBD2	TRBJ2-5	.	TGTGCCAGCAGGCCGGGGGGACTAGTGGGGACCCAGTACTTC	CASRPGGLVGTQYF
14	TRBV7-8	.	TRBJ1-5	once	TGTGCCAGCGGTTGGGGGGGGCCGCGTCAGCCCCAGCATTTT	CASGWGGPRQPQHF
18	TRBV7-9	.	TRBJ2-6	.	TGTGCCAGCAGCTTGTGGTACAGCGGAGGATCTGGGGCCAACGTCCTGACTTTC	CASSLWYSGGSGANVLTF
16	TRBV2	TRBD2	TRBJ2-2	.	TGTGCCAGCGGACTAGCGGGGGGGCCGTGGACCGGGGAGCTGTTTTTT	CASGLAGGPWTGELFF
11	TRBV6-6	.	TRBJ2-1	.	TGTGCCAGCAGTTACCGGAATGAGCAGTTCTTC	CASSYRNEQFF
15	TRBV7-9	.	TRBJ1-5	once	TGTGCCAGCAGCCCTCAGGGGATGAGCAATCAGCCCCAGCATTTT	CASSPQGMSNQPQHF
14	TRBV12-5	TRBD1	TRBJ1-4	few	TGTGCTAGTGGTACCGGGACAGCTAATGAAAAACTGTTTTTT	CASGTGTANEKLFF
15	TRBV6-5	.	TRBJ1-1	.	TGTGCCAGCAGTTACGACCCAGGGATGAGGACTGAAGCTTTCTTT	CASSYDPGMRTEAFF
16	TRBV6-6	TRBD2	TRBJ2-1	few	TGTGCCAGCAGAAGGACTAGCGAATACTCCTACAATGAGCAGTTCTTC	CASRRTSEYSYNEQFF
14	TRBV6-5	TRBD2	TRBJ2-7	.	TGTGCCAGCAGTTACGCTAGCGGGGCTCACGAGCAGTACTTC	CASSYASGAHEQYF
14	TRBV19	.	TRBJ2-7	.	TGTGCCAGTAGTACAGGGCCGAGCTCCTACGAGCAGTACTTC	CASSTGPSSYEQYF
14	TRBV5-1	TRBD1	TRBJ2-7	.	TGCGCCAGCAGTATCACGGGACAGTCCTACGAGCAGTACTTC	CASSITGQSYEQYF
14	TRBV6-5	.	TRBJ1-5	once	TGTGCCAGCAGGTACAGGGCTGGCAATCAGCCCCAGCATTTT	CASRYRAGNQPQHF
14	TRBV19	TRBD1	TRBJ2-1	.	TGTGCCAGTAGTATAAAGACAGGGAGTAATGAGCAGTTCTTC	CASSIKTGSNEQFF
12	TRBV7-9	.	TRBJ1-1	.	TGTGCCAGCAGCTTCCCCAACACTGAAGCTTTCTTT	CASSFPNTEAFF
18	TRBV5-1	TRBD2	TRBJ2-2	.	TGCGCCAGCAGCTTGCTCCAAGCGGGGGGACCGAACACCGGGGAGCTGTTTTTT	CASSLLQAGGPNTGELFF
15	TRBV5-1	TRBD1	TRBJ1-6	.	TGCGCCAGCAGCTTGGTGGGTCAGGGGGGATCACCCCTCCACTTT	CASSLVGQGGSPLHF
16	TRBV5-1	.	TRBJ1-1	.	TGCGCCAGCAGCTTGGAAGCAGGTGCGGCGAACACTGAAGCTTTCTTT	CASSLEAGAANTEAFF
16	TRBV9	.	TRBJ1-2	few	TGTGCCAGCAGCGTATCCCTCGCAGGGCAAGGAGATGGCTACACCTTC	CASSVSLAGQGDGYTF
14	TRBV18	.	TRBJ2-7	.	TGTGCCAGCTCACCGGATGACAGCTCCTACGAGCAGTACTTC	CASSPDDSSYEQYF
15	TRBV19	TRBD1	TRBJ2-7	.	TGTGCCAGTAGTCCCCGGGGGACAGGGGTTAACGAGCAGTACTTC	CASSPRGTGVNEQYF
17	TRBV4-2	TRBD2	TRBJ2-1	.	TGTGCCAGCAGCCCGCGTGCAGGCGGGGGGGCCGACAATGAGCAGTTCTTC	CASSPRAGGGADNEQFF
15	TRBV19	TRBD1	TRBJ1-5	.	TGTGCCAGTAGTTCCCAGGCACAGGGGGGCCAGCCCCAGCATTTT	CASSSQAQGGQPQHF
16	TRBV5-1	TRBD1	TRBJ2-5	.	TGCGCCAGCAGCTTGGACAGGGGGGCTTTCGGGGAGACCCAGTACTTC	CASSLDRGAFGETQYF
16	TRBV2	TRBD2	TRBJ2-2	medium-sized	TGTGCCAGCAGTGAAGCGAAGCTAGCGGGGGCCGGGGAGCTGTTTTTT	CASSEAKLAGAGELFF
14	TRBV11-2	.	TRBJ1-2	.	TGTGCCAGCACGTCTTCGGGGACGTCGGATGGCTACACCTTC	CASTSSGTSDGYTF
14	TRBV6-1	.	TRBJ1-3	few	TGTGCCAGCAGCCCAGGGTATTCTGGAAACACCATATATTTT	CASSPGYSGNTIYF
13	TRBV6-5	.	TRBJ1-6	.	TGTGCCAGCAGGAAATTAGGGGGTTCACCCCTCCACTTT	CASRKLGGSPLHF
13	TRBV2	TRBD2	TRBJ2-7	.	TGTGCCAGCAAGCGGGGGGCGTACTACGAGCAGTACTTC	CASKRGAYYEQYF
20	TRBV4-2	.	TRBJ2-3	once	TGTGCCAGCAGCCAAGCTTTCCCCAGGTGGTCGTCCGGGAGCACAGATACGCAGTATTTT	CASSQAFPRWSSGSTDTQYF
13	TRBV30	.	TRBJ2-7	.	TGTGCCTGGAGTGAAACCGCCGGGACAGAGCAGTACTTC	CAWSETAGTEQYF
15	TRBV2	.	TRBJ1-3	.	TGTGCCAGCAGTGAAGCGCTTCCCTCTGGAAACACCATATATTTT	CASSEALPSGNTIYF
16	TRBV5-1	.	TRBJ2-3	.	TGCGCCAGCAGCTTGGGAACTTATAGGAGCACAGATACGCAGTATTTT	CASSLGTYRSTDTQYF
15	TRBV5-4	.	TRBJ1-1	.	TGTGCCAGCAGCTTGGAGGCAGGGTACTCCGTTGAAGCTTTCTTT	CASSLEAGYSVEAFF
13	TRBV29-1	TRBD1	TRBJ1-2	.	TGCAGCGTTGAAGATCTTACAGGGGCCGGCTACACCTTC	CSVEDLTGAGYTF
12	TRBV2	.	TRBJ1-6	.	TGTGCCTCGAATCGAGCAAATTCACCCCTCCACTTT	CASNRANSPLHF
14	TRBV6-6	.	TRBJ2-7	.	TGTGCCAGCAGTTACCCGAGACAGTTCTACGAGCAGTACTTC	CASSYPRQFYEQYF
14	TRBV7-6	TRBD1	TRBJ1-4	.	TGTGCCAGCAGCTCCAGGGGGCTGGGGGAAAAACTGTTTTTT	CASSSRGLGEKLFF
12	TRBV19	.	TRBJ1-1	.	TGTGCCAGTAGTATCCTCGAGTCTGAAGCTTTCTTT	CASSILESEAFF